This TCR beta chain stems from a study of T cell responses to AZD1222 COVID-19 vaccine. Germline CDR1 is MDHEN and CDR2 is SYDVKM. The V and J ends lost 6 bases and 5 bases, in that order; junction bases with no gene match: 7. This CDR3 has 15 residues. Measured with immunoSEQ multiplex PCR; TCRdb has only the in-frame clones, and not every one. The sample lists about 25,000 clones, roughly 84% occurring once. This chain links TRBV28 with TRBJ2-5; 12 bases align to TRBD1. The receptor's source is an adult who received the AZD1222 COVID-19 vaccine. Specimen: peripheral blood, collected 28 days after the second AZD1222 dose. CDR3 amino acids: CASRVGQGAFETQYF. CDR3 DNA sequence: TGTGCCAGCAGGGTGGGACAGGGGGCGTTTGAGACCCAGTACTTC.